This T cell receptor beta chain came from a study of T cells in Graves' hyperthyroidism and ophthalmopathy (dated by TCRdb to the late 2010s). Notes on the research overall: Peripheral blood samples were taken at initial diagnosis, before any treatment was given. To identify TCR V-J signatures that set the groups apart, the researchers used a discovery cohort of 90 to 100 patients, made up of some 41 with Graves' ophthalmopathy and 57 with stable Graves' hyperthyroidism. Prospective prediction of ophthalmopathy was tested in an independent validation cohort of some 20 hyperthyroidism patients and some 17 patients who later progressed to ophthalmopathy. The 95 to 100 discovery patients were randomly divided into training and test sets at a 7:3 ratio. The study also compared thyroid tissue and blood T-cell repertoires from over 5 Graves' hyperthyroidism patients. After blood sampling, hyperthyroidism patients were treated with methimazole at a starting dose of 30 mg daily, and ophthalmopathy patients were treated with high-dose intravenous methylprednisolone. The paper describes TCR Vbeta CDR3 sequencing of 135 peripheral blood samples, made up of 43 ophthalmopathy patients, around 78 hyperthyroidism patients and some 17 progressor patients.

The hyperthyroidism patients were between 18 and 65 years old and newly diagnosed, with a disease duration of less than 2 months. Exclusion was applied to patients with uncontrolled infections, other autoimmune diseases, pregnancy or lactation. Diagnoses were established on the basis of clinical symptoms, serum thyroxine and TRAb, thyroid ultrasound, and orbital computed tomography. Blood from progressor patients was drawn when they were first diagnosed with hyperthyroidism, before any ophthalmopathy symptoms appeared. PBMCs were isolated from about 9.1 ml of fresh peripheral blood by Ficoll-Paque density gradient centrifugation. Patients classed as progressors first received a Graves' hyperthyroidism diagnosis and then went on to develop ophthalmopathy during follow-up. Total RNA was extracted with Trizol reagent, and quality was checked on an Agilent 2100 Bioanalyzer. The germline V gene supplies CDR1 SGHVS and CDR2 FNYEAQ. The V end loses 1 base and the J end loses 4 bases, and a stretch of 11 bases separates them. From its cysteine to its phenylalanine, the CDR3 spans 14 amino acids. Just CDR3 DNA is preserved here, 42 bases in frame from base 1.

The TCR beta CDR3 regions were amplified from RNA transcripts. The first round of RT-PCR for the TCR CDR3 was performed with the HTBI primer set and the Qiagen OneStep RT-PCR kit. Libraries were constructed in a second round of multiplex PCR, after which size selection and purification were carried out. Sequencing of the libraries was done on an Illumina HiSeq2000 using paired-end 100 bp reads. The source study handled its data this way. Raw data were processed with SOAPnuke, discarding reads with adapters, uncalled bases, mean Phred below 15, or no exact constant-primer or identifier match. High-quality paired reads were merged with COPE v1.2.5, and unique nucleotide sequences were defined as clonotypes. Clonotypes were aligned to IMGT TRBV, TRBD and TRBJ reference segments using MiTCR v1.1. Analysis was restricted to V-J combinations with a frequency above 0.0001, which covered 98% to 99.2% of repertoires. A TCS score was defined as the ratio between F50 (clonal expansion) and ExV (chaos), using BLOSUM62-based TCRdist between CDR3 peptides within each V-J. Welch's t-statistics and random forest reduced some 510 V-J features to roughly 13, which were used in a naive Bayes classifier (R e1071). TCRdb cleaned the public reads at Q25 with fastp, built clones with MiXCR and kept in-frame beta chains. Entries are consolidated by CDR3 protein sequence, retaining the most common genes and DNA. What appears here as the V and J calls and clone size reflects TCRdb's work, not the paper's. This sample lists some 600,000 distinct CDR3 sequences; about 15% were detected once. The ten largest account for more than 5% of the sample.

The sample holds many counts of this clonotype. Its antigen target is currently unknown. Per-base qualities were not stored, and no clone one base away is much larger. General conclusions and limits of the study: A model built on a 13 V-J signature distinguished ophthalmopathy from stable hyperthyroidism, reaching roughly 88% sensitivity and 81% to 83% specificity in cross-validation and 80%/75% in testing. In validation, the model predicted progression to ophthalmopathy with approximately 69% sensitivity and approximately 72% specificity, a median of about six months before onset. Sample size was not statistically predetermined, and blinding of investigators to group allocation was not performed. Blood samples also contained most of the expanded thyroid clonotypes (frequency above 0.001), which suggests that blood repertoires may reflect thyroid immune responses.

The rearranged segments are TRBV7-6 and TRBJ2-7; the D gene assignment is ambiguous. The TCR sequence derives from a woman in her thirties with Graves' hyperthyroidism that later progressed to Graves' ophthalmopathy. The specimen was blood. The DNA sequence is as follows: TGTGCCAGCAGCTTAGGGAACGGACCTTACGAGCAGTACTTC. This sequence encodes CASSLGNGPYEQYF.